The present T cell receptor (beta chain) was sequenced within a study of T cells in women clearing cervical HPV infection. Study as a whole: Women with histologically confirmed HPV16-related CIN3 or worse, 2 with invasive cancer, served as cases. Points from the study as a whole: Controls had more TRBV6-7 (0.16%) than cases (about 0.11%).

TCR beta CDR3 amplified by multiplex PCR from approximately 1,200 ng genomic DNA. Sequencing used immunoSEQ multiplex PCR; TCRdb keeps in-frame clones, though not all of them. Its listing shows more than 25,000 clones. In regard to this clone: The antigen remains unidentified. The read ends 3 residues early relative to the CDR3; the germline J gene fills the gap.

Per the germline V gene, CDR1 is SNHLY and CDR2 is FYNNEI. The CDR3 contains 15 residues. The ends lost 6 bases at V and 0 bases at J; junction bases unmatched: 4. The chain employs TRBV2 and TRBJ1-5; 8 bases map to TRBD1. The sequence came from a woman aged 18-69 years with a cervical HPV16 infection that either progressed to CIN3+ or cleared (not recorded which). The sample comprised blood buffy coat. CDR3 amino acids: CASSPGGSSNQPQHF. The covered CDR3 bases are TGTGCCAGCAGCCCAGGGGGCAGTAGCAATCAGCCC.